The TCR beta chain under discussion was sequenced for a study of a mutant IDH1 vaccine in newly diagnosed glioma. Study details: In weeks 1, 3, 5, 7, 11, 15, 19 and 23, patients were vaccinated. Patients received vaccination from 4-6 weeks after radiotherapy alone, or with temozolomide cycles.

Remarks on this clone: Antigen: not known.

Assay used: immunoSEQ multiplex PCR; TCRdb lists only in-frame clones, some missing. The sample consists of about 67,000 clones, 89% of them appearing once. Documented time point: week 11, during vaccination. A 20-mer mutant IDH1 peptide at 300 ug was injected subcutaneously with topical imiquimod. New WHO grade 3 or 4 astrocytomas that were IDH1-mutant and ATRX-lost occurred in the donors. The TCR sequence derives from a man between 40 and 49 years old with glioma. Specimen: PBMCs, collected from a glioma patient whose treatment included an IDH1 peptide vaccine.

The CDR3 bases are TGTGCCAGCAGCCCCTGGGCCCCCCCGGGGGGGACCCAGTACTTC. Protein product: CASSPWAPPGGTQYF. The chain carries TRBV7-2 and TRBJ2-5; the match to TRBD2 covers 7 bases. Germline loops: CDR1 SGHTA, CDR2 FQGNSA. The CDR3 spans 15 residues. V dropped 5 bases and J dropped 7; count of bases not matched to a gene: 13.